This T cell receptor beta chain appears in the sequencing data of a study of identical twins. Findings and caveats of the study: For monozygotic twins, models underestimated out-of-frame TCR alpha sharing. Compared with unrelated sharing, twin-shared out-of-frame alpha sequences had more low-probability sequences.

There are a few counts of this clonotype. No antigen is known for it. Healthy Caucasian donors formed the entire cohort. This CDR3 region has 18 residues. The germline CDR1 and CDR2 sequences are MNHEY and SVGAGI. The V segment lost 0 bases and the J segment 3 bases; nucleotides outside the gene matches: 9. TCRdb reprocessed the 5' RACE reads with MiXCR, giving one entry per CDR3 protein. The sample records about 660,000 distinct CDR3 sequences, 8.6% being singletons. A further study also used this sample, focusing on yellow fever vaccine responses in identical twins.

The genes are TRBV6-5 and TRBJ2-2, with 8 bases identical to TRBD1. Sequenced input: PBMCs. The source of this sequence is a young woman in good health. DNA of the CDR3: TGTGCCAGCAGTTACTCGCCGGGACAGGCGTCTGACACCGGGGAGCTGTTTTTT. Amino acid sequence: CASSYSPGQASDTGELFF.